Following are 27 T cell receptor beta chains from one sample sequenced in a study of metastatic and nonmetastatic thyroid tumors. TCRdb reanalyzed the PCR reads with MiXCR. The sample contains over 25,000 clones, roughly 15% of which appear only once. Thyroid surgery was performed in patients who had received no treatment beforehand. The sample was blood. All receptors derive from a male donor with papillary thyroid cancer or a benign thyroid nodule (not recorded which). Some clones in this sample may be carry-over from other donors' samples.

This clone was found many times. The rearrangement uses TRBV9 and TRBJ2-3; 7 bases align to TRBD1. The germline V gene encodes CDR1 SGDLS and CDR2 YYNGEE. The CDR3 sequence is 17 residues long. V shed 3 bases, J shed 0 bases, and the junction held 10 bases outside the gene matches. Written as DNA, the CDR3 is TGTGCCAGCAGCGCGAGCCGCTCGGGACAGAGCACAGATACGCAGTATTTT. Translated: CASSASRSGQSTDTQYF.

This clone came up many times. The chain uses TRBV19 and TRBJ2-1, with D perhaps TRBD1 (7 bases). CDR3 length equals 16 residues. V lost 3 bases, J lost 0 bases, and 12 bases lay in between. Germline V lookup: CDR1 LNHDA, CDR2 SQIVND (reference sequence). The chain's CDR3 is CASSIVQGGSYNEQFF. The CDR3 DNA reads TGTGCCAGTAGTATCGTTCAGGGGGGCTCCTACAATGAGCAGTTCTTC.

This clone was detected many times. The chain has TRBV12-3 or TRBV12-4 and TRBJ2-1, with D perhaps TRBD2 (6 bases). Trimming removed 0 bases at V and 4 bases at J, with 13 bases between. The CDR3 consists of 16 residues. CDR3 sequence: CASSLARRGRYNEQFF. In DNA, the CDR3 is TGTGCCAGCAGTTTAGCGCGGCGGGGAAGATACAATGAGCAGTTCTTC.

Many counts were recorded for this clone. The chain has TRBV20-1 and TRBJ2-7, with TRBD2 matching over 9 bases. The length of the CDR3 is 16 residues. CDR1 DFQATT and CDR2 SNEGSKA come from the germline V gene (reference sequence). With V trimmed by 0 bases and J by 8 bases, 14 bases remained unmatched. The CDR3 coding sequence is TGCAGTGCTAGAGATCGCAGCGGGGGGCCCCTCGAGAAGCAGTACTTC. This translates into CSARDRSGGPLEKQYF.

At least ten counts were recorded for this clone. This rearrangement joins TRBV5-6 to TRBJ1-1, with a possible D match to TRBD1 (5 bases). Per the germline V gene, CDR1 is SGHDT and CDR2 is YYEEEE. Deletions cut 2 bases from V and 7 bases from J, with 9 bases between. This CDR3 spans 12 amino acids. The CDR3 region has the DNA TGTGCCAGCAGCTTCAGCAGGGATGAAGCTTTCTTT. Its translation: CASSFSRDEAFF.

As for this clone: A much larger clone differs by one base, so this may be a read error. The V call is TRBV3-1, the J call TRBJ2-3; TRBD1 matches 10 bases. The germline V gene encodes CDR1 LGHDT and CDR2 YNNKEL (reference sequence). The CDR3 has 16 residues. The CDR3 protein is CANSQTDRGSTDTQYF. As DNA, the CDR3 is TGTGCCAACAGCCAAACGGACAGGGGGAGCACAGATACGCAGTATTTT.

This clone showed up many times. Germline is not matched at one junction end, which may reflect a read error. V is TRBV20-1 and J is TRBJ1-2, with D hard to call. Germline V gene sequence: CDR1 DFQATT, CDR2 SNEGSKA (reference sequence). CDR3 length: 12 amino acids. The CDR3 protein is CSARVGEPGYTF. The CDR3 nucleotides are TGCAGTGCGAGAGTAGGAGAGCCTGGCTACACCTTC.

A single count supports this clone. A junction boundary mismatches the germline segment, possibly from a read error. CDR3 sequence reads: CVSSQCYEQYF. CDR3 nucleotide sequence: TGTGTCAGCAGCCAATGTTACGAGCAGTACTTC. The chain links TRBV3-1 to TRBJ2-7; D unresolved. The CDR3 is 11 amino acids. CDR1 and CDR2 from the germline V gene are LGHDT and YNNKEL (reference sequence).

Ten or more counts support this clone. The gene calls are TRBV27 and TRBJ2-3; tentatively, D is TRBD1 or TRBD2 (6 bases each). The CDR3 totals 15 residues. CDR1 MNHEY and CDR2 SMNVEV come from the germline V gene (reference sequence). The V end was cut by 4 bases, the J end by 2 bases, with 13 bases between. CDR3 loop: CASSWGAPPTDTQYF. Written as DNA, the CDR3 is TGTGCCAGCAGTTGGGGGGCGCCCCCCACAGATACGCAGTATTTT.

This clone appeared many times. The J gene is TRBJ2-7, the V gene TRBV18; D may be TRBD1 (5 bases). This CDR3 is built from 13 residues. The germline CDR1 and CDR2 sequences are KGHSH and LQKENI. The V end lost 5 bases, the J end lost 2 bases, and 10 bases lay between the germline ends. The DNA of the CDR3 is TGTGCCAGCTCAAGTAGACAGCCCTACGAGCAGTACTTC. This sequence encodes CASSSRQPYEQYF.

This clone is labeled as medium-sized. The J gene is TRBJ1-1, the V gene TRBV20-1; 8 bases are a match to TRBD1. The CDR3 consists of 14 residues. V shed 5 bases, J shed 0 bases, and the junction held 5 bases outside the gene matches. Germline CDR1 and CDR2: DFQATT and SNEGSKA (reference sequence). CDR3 bases: TGCAGTGCTGAAGACAGGGGAATGAACACTGAAGCTTTCTTT. It codes for CSAEDRGMNTEAFF.

This clone was counted ten times or more. V usage is TRBV15 and J usage is TRBJ1-2; perhaps TRBD1 as D (6 bases). Between the trimmed V and J ends, which lost 3 bases and 8 bases, there was a span of 13 bases. Germline CDR1 reads LNHNV; CDR2 reads YYDKDF (reference sequence). The CDR3 loop spans 13 amino acids. The CDR3 DNA reads TGTGCCACCAGCAGCGGACAGTTCGGCGGCTACACCTTC. Protein: CATSSGQFGGYTF.

In DNA, the CDR3 is TGCAGTGCTAGGATACAGCGGGAGCGAGACAATGAGCAGTTCTTC. This codes for CSARIQRERDNEQFF. The rearrangement links TRBV20-1 to TRBJ2-1, with 8 bases identical to TRBD2. The CDR3 is made up of 15 amino acids. CDR1 and CDR2 from the germline V gene are DFQATT and SNEGSKA (reference sequence). Unmatched junction bases numbered 9, after V lost 3 bases and J lost 5 bases.

The table lists this clone with many counts. V and J are TRBV9 and TRBJ2-7, with D uncertain. V dropped 3 bases and J dropped 4 bases, with 11 bases sitting between them. The CDR3 has 13 residues. Germline V CDR1 and CDR2: SGDLS, YYNGEE. The CDR3 nucleotides are TGTGCCAGCAGCGCCCCGGCCAGATACGAGCAGTACTTC. Amino acids: CASSAPARYEQYF. Supplemented by reference TRBV9 and TRBJ2-7, the full variable domain reads DSGVTQTPKHLITATGQRVTLRCSPRSGDLSVYWYQQSLDQGLQFLIQYYNGEERAKGNILERFSAQQFPDLHSELNLSSLELGDSALYFCASSAPARYEQYFGPGTRLTVT.

Many counts were recorded for this clone. A much larger clonotype is one base distant, so this may be a read error. The same CDR3 is also encoded by other DNA sequences in this sample. CDR3 amino acids: CASSLGGATGEAFF. For the CDR3, the DNA is TGTGCCAGTAGCTTGGGGGGCGCTACTGGAGAAGCTTTCTTT. The chain links TRBV5-4 to TRBJ1-1; tentative D call: TRBD1 (6 bases). The V gene's germline CDR1 is SGHNT and CDR2 YYREEE (reference sequence). The CDR3 loop spans 14 amino acids.

This clone was counted at least ten times. The gene calls are TRBV2 and TRBJ1-1; no clear D. Germline loops: CDR1 SNHLY, CDR2 FYNNEI. V was pared by 7 bases and J by 0 bases, with 9 bases between. This CDR3 contains 13 residues. CDR3 in DNA: TGTGCCAGCAACCCCCTCCTGAACACTGAAGCTTTCTTT. This translates into CASNPLLNTEAFF. Based on the CDR3 plus reference TRBV2 and TRBJ1-1, the full variable domain is EPEVTQTPSHQVTQMGQEVILRCVPISNHLYFYWYRQILGQKVEFLVSFYNNEISEKSEIFDDQFSVERPDGSNFTLKIRSTKLEDSAMYFCASNPLLNTEAFFGQGTRLTVV.

The chain carries TRBV7-2 and TRBJ2-7; D may be TRBD1 (5 bases). Germline V CDR1 and CDR2: SGHTA, FQGNSA. This CDR3 is 15 amino acids long. V was trimmed by 7 bases and J by 0 bases, leaving 16 bases between them. The CDR3 DNA sequence: TGTGCCAGCATCCCCGAGTGGGGCCTCTCCTACGAGCAGTACTTC. Protein: CASIPEWGLSYEQYF.

V is TRBV30 and J is TRBJ2-7; 10 nucleotides line up with TRBD2. Trimming removed 3 bases from V and 9 bases from J; junction bases left unmatched: 8. The germline gives CDR1 GTSNPN, CDR2 SVGIG (reference sequence). There are 13 residues in the CDR3. The CDR3 loop is CAWRRLAGVLQYF. The CDR3 DNA is TGTGCCTGGAGGAGGCTAGCGGGAGTTTTGCAGTACTTC.

The chain is built from TRBV9 and TRBJ2-6; D call uncertain. CDR1 and CDR2 from the germline V gene are SGDLS and YYNGEE. V was pared by 4 bases and J by 0 bases, with 17 bases between. The CDR3 sequence is 18 residues long. The CDR3 bases are TGTGCCAGCAGCACCACAGCACTACTCCACTCTGGGGCCAACGTCCTGACTTTC. This gives the protein CASSTTALLHSGANVLTF.

The table lists this clone with many counts. The chain couples TRBV2 to TRBJ1-4, with 8 bases lining up with TRBD1. There are 16 residues in the CDR3. The ends lost 4 bases at V and 7 bases at J; junction bases unmatched: 11. Per germline, CDR1 SNHLY and CDR2 FYNNEI. The CDR3 DNA follows: TGTGCCAGCAGTGGGACAGGGAGCGGGGTTAGTGAAAAACTGTTTTTT. This sequence encodes CASSGTGSGVSEKLFF.

This clone was recorded at least ten times. The sample contains more than one DNA sequence encoding this CDR3. The chain has TRBV20-1 and TRBJ2-7; D gene unclear. The CDR3 is made up of 14 amino acids. Between the trimmed V and J ends, which lost 7 bases and 7 bases, there was a span of 23 bases. Germline CDR1 DFQATT, CDR2 SNEGSKA (reference sequence). The chain's CDR3 is CSGPPLGQLGEQYF. The CDR3 DNA reads as TGCAGTGGCCCCCCCTTGGGCCAATTGGGAGAGCAGTACTTC.

The gene calls are TRBV7-7 and TRBJ1-2, with a weak D call TRBD1 (5 bases). The CDR3 has 17 amino acids. CDR1 and CDR2 from the germline V gene are SSHAT and FNYEAQ (reference sequence). Trimming removed 7 bases at V and 2 bases at J, with 23 bases between. DNA for the CDR3: TGTGCCAGCATTTCGAGACAGTCGACGACTCCCAACTATGGCTACACCTTC. Its protein product is CASISRQSTTPNYGYTF.

The table lists this clone with many counts. Different DNA sequences within this sample yield the same CDR3. The chain joins TRBV19 to TRBJ2-7; 7 nucleotides align to TRBD1. CDR1 is LNHDA and CDR2 is SQIVND in the germline V gene (reference sequence). CDR3 length: 15 amino acids. The J segment lost 4 bases and the V segment lost 1 base, leaving 7 bases of the junction unmatched. The CDR3 region has the DNA TGTGCCAGTAGTATAGCCCCCACAGGGGTGTACGAGCAGTACTTC. Amino acids: CASSIAPTGVYEQYF.

This clone is medium-sized in the sample. In DNA, the CDR3 is TGTGCCAGCAGCTCAACTCGCAGCTCCTACGAGCAGTACTTC. Its protein product is CASSSTRSSYEQYF. The chain uses TRBV11-2 and TRBJ2-7; D remains unclear. Trimming stripped 4 bases from V and 0 bases from J, with 10 bases between. The CDR3 has 14 residues. Germline V gene lookup returns CDR1 SGHAT and CDR2 FQNNGV.

Ten or more counts support this clone. The rearrangement joins TRBV24-1 to TRBJ2-2, with a tentative D call TRBD1 (7 bases). Per germline, CDR1 KGHDR and CDR2 SFDVKD. This CDR3 region has 15 residues. V gave up 5 bases and J gave up 3 bases, with 12 bases separating them. The CDR3 region is CATSGRGLDTGELFF. In DNA, the CDR3 is TGTGCCACCAGTGGGAGGGGGCTCGACACCGGGGAGCTGTTTTTT.

This clone rates as medium-sized (0.01 to 0.1%). The rearrangement joins TRBV6-1 to TRBJ1-6; 8 nucleotides align to TRBD1. Per germline, CDR1 MNHNS and CDR2 SASEGT. Losses at the gene ends were 6 bases for V and 4 bases for J; bases not matched to a gene: 8. There are 16 residues in the CDR3. This CDR3 is CASRGWTGSYNSPLHF. The CDR3 DNA is TGTGCCAGCAGAGGGTGGACAGGGTCTTATAATTCACCCCTCCACTTT.

This clone was counted at least ten times. The V and J genes are TRBV19 and TRBJ1-6; possible D gene TRBD1, 6 bases. Germline CDR1 reads LNHDA; CDR2 reads SQIVND (reference sequence). The V gene lost 10 bases and the J gene lost 5 bases, with 12 bases spanning the gap. This CDR3 has 13 amino acids. The CDR3 region has the DNA TGTGCCACCCGGACAGAAAATAATTCACCCCTCCACTTT. Translating it yields CATRTENNSPLHF.